These 25 T cell receptor beta chains share one sample of origin, sequenced in a study of OX40 agonist ivuxolimab in advanced cancers. Libraries were prepared through the immunoSEQ multiplex PCR assay. TCRdb provides this immuneACCESS table in a form limited to in-frame rearrangements. Some clones are lacking; in checked studies, under half of them reflect an unresolved V gene, and why the rest are absent is not known. For this sample the table gives about 76,000 clones, of which roughly nine tenths were detected only once. The ten largest account for roughly 0.19% of the sample. The specimen was CD4+ or CD8+ T cells sorted from blood, collected in a trial of the OX40 agonist ivuxolimab. These receptors originate from an adult with an advanced solid tumor such as melanoma, head and neck, liver or kidney cancer.

V usage is TRBV4-2 and J usage is TRBJ2-1; D is unclear. Germline values: CDR1 LGHNA, CDR2 YNFKEQ. The CDR3 spans 14 residues. Deletions cut 0 bases from V and 8 bases from J, with 11 bases between. CDR3 nucleotides: TGTGCCAGCAGCCAAGAGGCAGGCCTCTATGAGCAGTTCTTC. This encodes CASSQEAGLYEQFF.

The V and J genes are TRBV11-2 and TRBJ2-1, with 10 nucleotides matching TRBD2. This CDR3 is built from 17 residues. CDR1 is SGHAT, CDR2 FQNNGV, per germline. Trimming took 1 base from V and 6 from J; bases not matched to a gene: 9. CDR3 sequence (DNA): TGTGCCAGCAGCTTAGTTTTCGGTAGCGGGGGGAGCAATGAGCAGTTCTTC. It specifies CASSLVFGSGGSNEQFF.

The chain couples TRBV5-1 to TRBJ2-5; TRBD2 is a possible D gene (5 bases). The CDR3 has 14 amino acids. Trimming left V 1 base short and J 7 bases short, with 14 bases between. Germline-derived CDR1 and CDR2 are SGHRS and YFSETQ. The CDR3 protein is CASSLRPRVGTQYF. In DNA form, the CDR3 reads TGCGCCAGCAGCTTGAGACCGAGGGTCGGGACCCAGTACTTC.

CDR3 nucleotide sequence: TGCGCCAGCAGCTTGGCCGCTAGCGGCTCCCAAGAGACCCAGTACTTC. Its translation is CASSLAASGSQETQYF. This chain joins TRBV5-1 and TRBJ2-5, with TRBD2 matching over 7 bases. The CDR3 totals 16 residues. V shed 0 bases and J 1 base; nucleotides not matched to a gene: 6. Germline-derived CDR1 and CDR2 are SGHRS and YFSETQ.

The chain links TRBV2 to TRBJ1-2; D remains ambiguous. V lost 2 bases to trimming and J lost 3 bases, with 7 bases between them. CDR3 size: 13 residues. Germline lookup yields CDR1 SNHLY and CDR2 FYNNEI. The CDR3 region has the DNA TGTGCCAGCAGTGAATCAGCATACTATGGCTACACCTTC. Encoded protein: CASSESAYYGYTF.

V and J are TRBV7-2 and TRBJ2-2; 7 nucleotides agree with TRBD2. The CDR3 extends over 15 amino acids. The ends lost 1 base at V and 1 base at J; junction bases unmatched: 0. Germline values: CDR1 SGHTA, CDR2 FQGNSA. CDR3 amino acids: CASSLGGRNTGELFF. CDR3 coding DNA: TGTGCCAGCAGCTTAGGCGGGAGGAACACCGGGGAGCTGTTTTTT.

V gene TRBV9 combines with J gene TRBJ2-1; D remains unclear. The germline V gene has CDR1 SGDLS and CDR2 YYNGEE. The CDR3 loop spans 16 amino acids. Trimming took off 1 base at V and 0 bases at J, with 11 bases between the two ends. CDR3 region: CASSVNPAISYNEQFF. DNA for the CDR3: TGTGCCAGCAGCGTAAATCCAGCGATCTCCTACAATGAGCAGTTCTTC.

The chain joins TRBV2 to TRBJ2-3; D possibly corresponds to TRBD2 (6 bases). The V gene's germline CDR1 is SNHLY and CDR2 FYNNEI. With 6 bases removed from V and 1 base from J, the gap between germline ends came to 11 bases. This CDR3 has 14 amino acids. The CDR3 sequence: CASSYGGGTDTQYF. Written as DNA, the CDR3 is TGTGCCAGCAGCTACGGGGGAGGCACAGATACGCAGTATTTT.

The rearrangement joins TRBV11-1 to TRBJ1-6; TRBD1 agrees at 7 bases. The CDR3 contains 16 residues. The germline V gene has CDR1 SGHAT and CDR2 FQDESV (reference sequence). Unmatched junction bases numbered 11, after V lost 5 bases and J lost 7 bases. CDR3 nucleotides: TGTGCCAGCAGCCCAGGGGGACAGAGTATGAATTCACCCCTCCACTTT. Its translation is CASSPGGQSMNSPLHF.

The V and J genes are TRBV7-3 and TRBJ2-2; D not resolved. V lost 1 base, J lost 1 base, and 7 bases lay in between. The germline gives CDR1 SGHTA, CDR2 FQGTGA. The CDR3 extends over 15 amino acids. The CDR3 reads CASSLNWGNTGELFF. Written as DNA, the CDR3 is TGTGCCAGCAGCTTAAACTGGGGGAACACCGGGGAGCTGTTTTTT.

The chain links TRBV5-4 to TRBJ2-3, with D unresolved. Germline lookup yields CDR1 SGHNT and CDR2 YYREEE (reference sequence). V gave up 0 bases and J gave up 2 bases, with 13 bases separating them. This CDR3 is built from 16 residues. In nucleotides, the CDR3 is TGTGCCAGCAGCTTGGAAGCTCGGCAGAACACAGATACGCAGTATTTT. Its translation: CASSLEARQNTDTQYF.

The V call is TRBV5-1, the J call TRBJ1-1, with D unclear. The CDR3 covers 16 residues. Germline CDR1 reads SGHRS; CDR2 reads YFSETQ. Trimming cost V 1 base and J 7 bases, with 20 bases left between them. CDR3 bases: TGCGCCAGCAGCTTGTTGCGTGTGACGGACGAACTTGAAGCTTTCTTT. This gives the protein CASSLLRVTDELEAFF. Full variable domain (remainder filled in from reference TRBV5-1 and TRBJ1-1): KAGVTQTPRYLIKTRGQQVTLSCSPISGHRSVSWYQQTPGQGLQFLFEYFSETQRNKGNFPGRFSGRQFSNSRSEMNVSTLELGDSALYLCASSLLRVTDELEAFFGQGTRLTVV.

The chain recombines TRBV6-4 with TRBJ2-7; possibly TRBD2 for D (5 bases). The CDR3 is 16 amino acids. Trimming removed 0 bases at V and 3 bases at J, with 15 bases between. Per the germline V gene, CDR1 is MRHNA and CDR2 is SNTAGT. Written as DNA, the CDR3 is TGTGCCAGCAGTGACTCGACGGGTAGCGCGTTCTACGAGCAGTACGTC. Protein product: CASSDSTGSAFYEQYV.

The gene calls are TRBV5-1 and TRBJ2-7; 7 nucleotides agree with TRBD1. The CDR3 spans 15 residues. J gave up 4 bases and V 0 bases, and 7 bases lay outside the gene matches. The germline CDR1 and CDR2 sequences are SGHRS and YFSETQ. The CDR3 DNA follows: TGCGCCAGCAGCTTGGACTTCACAGGGGATTACGAGCAGTACTTC. Its translation: CASSLDFTGDYEQYF.

The genes are TRBV5-1 and TRBJ2-6, with D maybe TRBD2 (5 bases). CDR1 and CDR2 from the germline V gene are SGHRS and YFSETQ. The CDR3 has 15 amino acids. The V end lost 4 bases, the J end lost 1 base, and 9 bases lay between the germline ends. The chain's CDR3 is CASSRTDSGANVLTF. CDR3 in DNA: TGCGCCAGCAGCAGGACTGATTCTGGGGCCAACGTCCTGACTTTC.

The chain recombines TRBV7-9 with TRBJ2-7, with D perhaps matching TRBD2 (5 bases). The ends were cut back, 0 bases at V and 2 bases at J, with 8 bases in the middle. The germline gives CDR1 SEHNR, CDR2 FQNEAQ (reference sequence). This CDR3 region has 14 residues. The CDR3 bases are TGTGCCAGCAGCTTAGCGGGAGTGGCCTACGAGCAGTACTTC. Encoded protein: CASSLAGVAYEQYF.

V gene TRBV6-6 combines with J gene TRBJ1-1; D not resolved. Trimming took off 0 bases at V and 1 base at J, with 9 bases between the two ends. The CDR3 covers 15 residues. Germline assignment: CDR1 MNHNY and CDR2 SVGAGI (reference sequence). DNA for the CDR3: TGTGCCAGCAGTTACTCGCGCAGTGGGAACACTGAAGCTTTCTTT. The encoded protein is CASSYSRSGNTEAFF.

The rearrangement uses TRBV15 and TRBJ2-1; D might be TRBD2 (6 bases). The germline V gene encodes CDR1 LNHNV and CDR2 YYDKDF (reference sequence). V was shortened by 1 base and J by 4 bases, with 14 bases between the two germline ends. The CDR3 totals 16 residues. CDR3 sequence (DNA): TGTGCCACCAGCAGAGTACCTAGCGAATGGTACAATGAGCAGTTCTTC. Translated: CATSRVPSEWYNEQFF. The variable domain in full, with the rest retrieved from reference TRBV15 and TRBJ2-1, is DAMVIQNPRYQVTQFGKPVTLSCSQTLNHNVMYWYQQKSSQAPKLLFHYYDKDFNNEADTPDNFQSRRPNTSFCFLDIRSPGLGDTAMYLCATSRVPSEWYNEQFFGPGTRLTVL.

This chain uses TRBV5-1 with TRBJ1-2; D is possibly TRBD1 (5 bases). Germline lookup yields CDR1 SGHRS and CDR2 YFSETQ. The germline V and J ends were trimmed by 0 bases and 13 bases, with 25 bases remaining between them. The CDR3 is made up of 16 amino acids. CDR3 nucleotide sequence: TGCGCCAGCAGCTTGGCCGGAGGCCAGGGAGGGACCGGGTCCACCTTC. It yields the protein CASSLAGGQGGTGSTF.

The chain recombines TRBV18 with TRBJ2-5, with 9 bases identical to TRBD1. The length of the CDR3 is 16 residues. Germline V gene data show CDR1 as KGHSH and CDR2 as LQKENI. Losses at the gene ends were 2 bases for V and 5 bases for J; bases not matched to a gene: 9. CDR3: CASSPGTGMRSETQYF. CDR3 in DNA: TGTGCCAGCTCACCAGGGACAGGGATGCGTTCCGAGACCCAGTACTTC.

V and J are TRBV2 and TRBJ2-5, with 14 bases aligning to TRBD2. Germline-derived CDR1 and CDR2 are SNHLY and FYNNEI. The V and J ends lost 4 bases and 5 bases, in that order; junction bases with no gene match: 3. The CDR3 consists of 15 residues. The CDR3 bases are TGTGCCAGCAGTGTGACTAGCGGGGGGGGTGAGACCCAGTACTTC. Protein sequence: CASSVTSGGGETQYF.

The chain carries TRBV4-1 and TRBJ2-3; 8 bases match TRBD2. The CDR3 has 15 amino acids. The ends lost 4 bases at V and 6 bases at J; junction bases unmatched: 9. CDR1 is MGHRA and CDR2 is YSYEKL in the germline V gene. The CDR3: CASSLLAGGFDTQYF. For the CDR3, the DNA is TGCGCCAGCAGCCTTCTGGCGGGGGGCTTTGATACGCAGTATTTT.

This clone was counted ten times or more. This chain joins TRBV10-1 and TRBJ2-2; TRBD2 matches at 9 bases. Germline V gives CDR1 WNHNN, CDR2 SYGVQD (reference sequence). The CDR3 loop spans 17 amino acids. The J segment lost 4 bases and the V segment lost 4 bases, leaving 10 bases of the junction unmatched. The CDR3 DNA reads TGCGCCAGCAGTGGCCCCCGGATAGCGGGGGTCACCGGGGAGCTGTTTTTT. Amino acid sequence: CASSGPRIAGVTGELFF.

This clone appeared a single time. The chain employs TRBV6-5 and TRBJ1-3; D ambiguous. CDR1 and CDR2 (germline): MNHEY, SVGAGI. The CDR3 consists of 13 residues. The germline V and J ends were trimmed by 6 bases and 0 bases, with 6 bases remaining between them. The CDR3 region is CASRVASGNTIYF. Here the CDR3 DNA reads TGTGCCAGCAGAGTCGCCTCTGGAAACACCATATATTTT.

The chain links TRBV11-2 to TRBJ1-2; 10 bases map to TRBD1. CDR1 is SGHAT, CDR2 FQNNGV, per germline. Germline trimming cut 6 bases from V and 2 bases from J; bases unmatched to any gene: 6. The CDR3 has 15 amino acids. CDR3 nucleotide sequence: TGTGCCAGCAGAACCCGACAGGGGGCCAACTATGGCTACACCTTC. It encodes CASRTRQGANYGYTF.